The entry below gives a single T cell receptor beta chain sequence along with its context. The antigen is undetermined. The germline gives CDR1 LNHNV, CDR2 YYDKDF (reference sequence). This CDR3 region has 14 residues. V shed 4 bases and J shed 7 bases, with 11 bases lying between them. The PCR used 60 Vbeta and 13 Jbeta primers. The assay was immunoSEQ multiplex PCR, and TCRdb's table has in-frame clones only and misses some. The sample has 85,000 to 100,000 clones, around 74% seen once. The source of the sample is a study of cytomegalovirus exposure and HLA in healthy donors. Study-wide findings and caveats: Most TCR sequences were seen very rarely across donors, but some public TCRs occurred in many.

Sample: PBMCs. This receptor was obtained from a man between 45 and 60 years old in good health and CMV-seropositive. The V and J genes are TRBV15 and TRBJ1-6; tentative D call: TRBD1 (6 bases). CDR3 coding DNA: TGTGCCACCAGCAAAAGGGGGGGCAATTCACCCCTCCACTTT. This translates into CATSKRGGNSPLHF.